The sequence of this TCR beta chain was determined in a study of molecular identifiers for immune sequencing clone quantification. Looking at the study overall: Replicate runs used RNA from approximately 20,000 or 100,000 naive CD8 cells, which was split five ways into aliquots, and four of those aliquots were then sequenced.

In preparing bulk TCR libraries, previously described methods and listed TCR primers were used. TCRdb redid the calling of the PCR reads with MiXCR, one entry per CDR3 protein. The data contain roughly 50,000 distinct CDR3 sequences, 20% to 25% of them singletons. The CDR3 is made up of 13 amino acids. Germline V CDR1 and CDR2: SEHNR, FQNEAQ (reference sequence). The V and J ends lost 5 bases and 4 bases respectively, with 11 bases between them. In its sample, this clonotype was seen many times. The authors sorted naive CD8 T cells as CD8+CD4-CCR7+CD45RA+. Input material: naive CD8+ T cells from blood, with Jurkat cell RNA spiked in. Subset: FACS-sorted CD8+CD4-CCR7+CD45RA+ naive T cells. The TCR was taken from a human donor in good health. Some libraries in this study had Jurkat cell RNA spiked in. This chain connects TRBV7-9 to TRBJ1-2; the D is unclear. The CDR3 here is CASSQTSPYGYTF. As DNA, the CDR3 is TGTGCCAGCAGCCAGACATCTCCCTATGGCTACACCTTC.